This is a list of T cell receptor beta chains from one sample in a study of blood T cell repertoires in COVID-19. Produced via immunoSEQ multiplex PCR; TCRdb's table is partial and in-frame only. Here the sample spans 130,000 to 150,000 clones, 88% being singletons. Specimen: PBMCs or T cells enriched from blood (not recorded which). The receptors derive from a woman under 40 with acute COVID-19. Both conserved end residues are part of each CDR3. A D gene is named only where the DNA matches it firmly. The size of a clone is reported for some rows only, either as once, few or many, or as a class for expanded clones.

V gene,clone size,J gene,D gene,CDR3 DNA,CDR3 protein
TRBV4-2,medium-sized,TRBJ1-6,TRBD1,TGTGCCAGCAGCCAAGGCCAGGGGGAGGTTTCACCCCTCCACTTT,CASSQGQGEVSPLHF
TRBV6-4,-,TRBJ2-2,-,TGTGCCAGCAGTGAGGTGGCCCGGCAGGCTTCGAACACCGGGGAGCTGTTTTTT,CASSEVARQASNTGELFF
TRBV5-4,-,TRBJ1-2,-,TGTGCCAGCAGCTTGGTCCAGGCCTACACCTTC,CASSLVQAYTF
TRBV6-1,-,TRBJ1-2,TRBD1,TGTGCCAGCAGTGAGAGACAGGGCTCGGGTGGCTACACCTTC,CASSERQGSGGYTF
TRBV5-1,-,TRBJ2-7,TRBD2,TGCGCCAGCAGCTTGGATGGTAGCGGGAGAGGAAAGTACGAGCAGTACTTC,CASSLDGSGRGKYEQYF
TRBV28,-,TRBJ1-5,-,TGTGCCAGCAGTTTAGTACAGGACCTTTGGAATCAGCCCCAGCATTTT,CASSLVQDLWNQPQHF
TRBV24-1,-,TRBJ2-3,TRBD1,TGTGCCACCAGTGATCCGACAGGGAGCGGAGATACGCAGTATTTT,CATSDPTGSGDTQYF
TRBV9,-,TRBJ2-2,-,TGTGCCAGCAGCGTAGAGCTCGCGGCGAACACCGGGGAGCTGTTTTTT,CASSVELAANTGELFF
TRBV5-1,-,TRBJ2-4,TRBD1,TGCGCCAGCAGCCTGGGTACAGGGGGCGGGTACATTCAGTACTTC,CASSLGTGGGYIQYF
TRBV6-5,-,TRBJ1-2,TRBD1,TGTGCCAGCAGTAGACAGGGGTTTAACTATGGCTACACCTTC,CASSRQGFNYGYTF
TRBV27,few,TRBJ1-5,-,TGTGCCAGCAGTTTAACCAGGGGCGAGTATAGCAATCAGCCCCAGCATTTT,CASSLTRGEYSNQPQHF
TRBV19,-,TRBJ1-3,TRBD1,TGTGCCAGTAGGACAGGGACTGGAAACACCATATATTTT,CASRTGTGNTIYF
TRBV9,many,TRBJ2-7,-,TGTGCCAGCAGCGTACATGGCGGGGACTCCTACGAGCAGTACTTC,CASSVHGGDSYEQYF
TRBV7-2,-,TRBJ2-5,TRBD2,TGTGCCAGCAGCCTCTCCCCCACTAGCGGGGGGGGTCAAGAGACCCAGTACTTC,CASSLSPTSGGGQETQYF
TRBV18,-,TRBJ2-1,-,TGTGCCAGCTCACCTACGGGTGGTGGGTTTTACAATGAGCAGTTCTTC,CASSPTGGGFYNEQFF
TRBV19,-,TRBJ1-4,TRBD1,TGTGCCAGTAGTACACCTACGGGACAGAATAATGAAAAACTGTTTTTT,CASSTPTGQNNEKLFF
TRBV30,-,TRBJ1-2,TRBD1,TGTGCCTGGAAATATAGGACAGGAAATTCGGGAGGCTACACCTTC,CAWKYRTGNSGGYTF
TRBV28,once,TRBJ2-7,TRBD1,TGTGCCAGCAGTTTTTCTGACAGGGAGATTGAGGAGCAGTACTTC,CASSFSDREIEEQYF
TRBV27,few,TRBJ1-1,-,TGTGCCAGCAGTTTAGATATACAGGGCCCTGAAGCTTTCTTT,CASSLDIQGPEAFF
TRBV7-2,-,TRBJ1-2,-,TGTGCCAGCAGTTTCCGGGGTAACTATGGCTACACCTTC,CASSFRGNYGYTF
TRBV5-1,-,TRBJ2-5,TRBD1,TGCGCCAGCAGCTTTCAAGCAGGGTCGACAGGGGGGACCCAGTACTTC,CASSFQAGSTGGTQYF
TRBV29-1,-,TRBJ2-1,TRBD2,TGCAGCGTTGTGTATGGCGGACGGGGGGATGAGCAGTTCTTC,CSVVYGGRGDEQFF
TRBV30,-,TRBJ1-2,-,TGTGCCTGGAGTGACTCTTCGCCTTACTATGGCTACACCTTC,CAWSDSSPYYGYTF